The clone carrying this T cell receptor beta chain was observed once. Its antigen is currently unknown. This CDR3 contains 15 residues. V dropped 1 base and J dropped 4; count of bases not matched to a gene: 1. From germline, CDR1 is LNHNV and CDR2 YYDKDF (reference sequence). Alongside a J-beta primer mix, a sample-barcoded 5' primer served in a second PCR lasting 7 to 11 cycles. Every single cDNA molecule received a tag from a template-switch adaptor with 12 random nucleotides. MiXCR was run by TCRdb on the 5' RACE reads, yielding one entry per CDR3 protein. The sample carries about 1.1 million distinct CDR3 sequences, more than 30% recorded once. The record originates from a study of blood T cells in healthy people across ages. Study-level results: Age advanced and TCR beta diversity per million T cells fell, roughly linearly. As naive T cell percentage varied, TCR beta diversity correlated strongly with it.

V usage is TRBV15 and J usage is TRBJ1-5, with TRBD1 identical over 10 bases. The sequenced sample consisted of blood. The receptor was isolated from a young man in good health. CDR3 nucleotide sequence: TGTGCCACCAGCAGAGGGGGACAGGGGAATCAGCCCCAGCATTTT. Translated: CATSRGGQGNQPQHF.